These T cell receptor beta chains were read from a single sample in a study of T cell changes during pregnancy in multiple sclerosis. Generated by immunoSEQ multiplex PCR, the TCRdb table keeps only in-frame clones and is missing some. The sample yields about 55,000 clones, 85% to 90% seen once. This material consisted of CD4+ T cells from peripheral blood mononuclear cells, taken in the first trimester of pregnancy. The receptors stem from a female donor with multiple sclerosis, enrolled in a pregnancy study. Both conserved end residues are part of each CDR3. The D gene is left open where the match is weak. Part of the rows lack a size; the others show once, few, many or a class for expanded clones.

clone size: .; J gene: TRBJ1-1; V gene: TRBV27; D gene: TRBD1; CDR3 protein: CASRRDRNTEAFF; CDR3 DNA: TGTGCCAGCCGCCGGGACAGGAACACTGAAGCTTTCTTT
clone size: .; J gene: TRBJ2-3; V gene: TRBV21-1; D gene: .; CDR3 protein: CASSKGGSGRNTQYF; CDR3 DNA: TGTGCCAGCAGCAAAGGCGGGAGTGGAAGGAATACGCAGTATTTT
clone size: .; J gene: TRBJ2-7; V gene: TRBV5-1; D gene: TRBD2; CDR3 protein: CASSLVLAGYEQYF; CDR3 DNA: TGCGCCAGCAGCTTGGTTCTAGCGGGCTACGAGCAGTACTTC
clone size: .; J gene: TRBJ2-7; V gene: TRBV7-9; D gene: TRBD2; CDR3 protein: CASSLAQGLAETPYEQYF; CDR3 DNA: TGTGCCAGCAGCTTAGCGCAGGGACTAGCGGAAACGCCCTACGAGCAGTACTTC
clone size: .; J gene: TRBJ2-5; V gene: TRBV7-3; D gene: TRBD2; CDR3 protein: CASSLKPRENQETQYF; CDR3 DNA: TGTGCCAGCAGCTTAAAGCCGCGGGAGAACCAAGAGACCCAGTACTTC
clone size: .; J gene: TRBJ2-2; V gene: TRBV11-2; D gene: TRBD2; CDR3 protein: CASSRSGLADTGELFF; CDR3 DNA: TGTGCCAGCAGCCGATCCGGACTAGCGGACACCGGGGAGCTGTTTTTT
clone size: .; J gene: TRBJ1-1; V gene: TRBV19; D gene: .; CDR3 protein: CASSLVRPNTEAFF; CDR3 DNA: TGTGCCAGTAGTCTGGTCAGGCCTAACACTGAAGCTTTCTTT
clone size: .; J gene: TRBJ1-1; V gene: TRBV7-3; D gene: .; CDR3 protein: CASAEFLNTEAFF; CDR3 DNA: TGTGCCAGCGCAGAATTTCTGAACACTGAAGCTTTCTTT
clone size: .; J gene: TRBJ2-3; V gene: TRBV5-4; D gene: .; CDR3 protein: CASSLAGTDTQYF; CDR3 DNA: TGTGCCAGCAGCTTGGCCGGCACAGATACGCAGTATTTT
clone size: .; J gene: TRBJ1-1; V gene: TRBV2; D gene: .; CDR3 protein: CASTGEGKTEAFF; CDR3 DNA: TGTGCCAGCACCGGGGAAGGGAAAACTGAAGCTTTCTTT
clone size: .; J gene: TRBJ1-1; V gene: TRBV25-1; D gene: .; CDR3 protein: CASSAPLNTEAFF; CDR3 DNA: TGTGCCAGCAGTGCTCCGTTGAACACTGAAGCTTTCTTT
clone size: .; J gene: TRBJ2-2; V gene: TRBV4-1; D gene: .; CDR3 protein: CASSQELAITGELFF; CDR3 DNA: TGCGCCAGCAGCCAAGAACTAGCAATCACCGGGGAGCTGTTTTTT
clone size: .; J gene: TRBJ2-5; V gene: TRBV28; D gene: TRBD1; CDR3 protein: CASSFRTGSQYF; CDR3 DNA: TGTGCCAGCAGTTTTAGGACAGGGTCCCAGTACTTC
clone size: .; J gene: TRBJ1-2; V gene: TRBV5-6; D gene: .; CDR3 protein: CASSPPRFYGYTF; CDR3 DNA: TGTGCCAGCAGCCCCCCCAGGTTCTATGGCTACACCTTC
clone size: .; J gene: TRBJ2-3; V gene: TRBV7-2; D gene: .; CDR3 protein: CASSLSGLAMGTDTQYF; CDR3 DNA: TGTGCCAGCAGCTTATCAGGGCTGGCGATGGGGACAGATACGCAGTATTTT
clone size: .; J gene: TRBJ1-6; V gene: TRBV30; D gene: TRBD1; CDR3 protein: CAWSVKGGRDSPLHF; CDR3 DNA: TGTGCCTGGAGTGTAAAAGGGGGCAGGGATTCACCCCTCCACTTT
clone size: .; J gene: TRBJ2-1; V gene: TRBV11-2; D gene: .; CDR3 protein: CASRGPSLNEQFF; CDR3 DNA: TGTGCCAGCAGGGGGCCTTCCCTCAATGAGCAGTTCTTC
clone size: once; J gene: TRBJ1-4; V gene: TRBV18; D gene: .; CDR3 protein: CASSPIRTPLIATNEKLFF; CDR3 DNA: TGTGCCAGCTCACCCATAAGGACACCCCTTATTGCAACTAATGAAAAACTGTTTTTT
clone size: .; J gene: TRBJ1-2; V gene: TRBV7-2; D gene: TRBD1; CDR3 protein: CASSSTGPNGYTF; CDR3 DNA: TGTGCCAGCAGCTCGACAGGGCCCAATGGCTACACCTTC
clone size: medium-sized; J gene: TRBJ1-2; V gene: TRBV11-3; D gene: .; CDR3 protein: CASSLEGRNEDYGYTF; CDR3 DNA: TGTGCCAGCAGCTTAGAGGGGCGAAATGAAGACTATGGCTACACCTTC
clone size: .; J gene: TRBJ2-1; V gene: TRBV28; D gene: TRBD2; CDR3 protein: CASRRGGVSYNEQFF; CDR3 DNA: TGTGCCAGCAGACGCGGGGGAGTCTCCTACAATGAGCAGTTCTTC
clone size: once; J gene: TRBJ1-2; V gene: TRBV5-6; D gene: .; CDR3 protein: CASSRSGGELGYTF; CDR3 DNA: TGTGCCAGCAGCCGATCTGGAGGGGAGCTTGGCTACACCTTC
clone size: .; J gene: TRBJ1-2; V gene: TRBV10-3; D gene: .; CDR3 protein: CAIRTEANYGYTF; CDR3 DNA: TGTGCCATCAGGACAGAAGCTAACTATGGCTACACCTTC
clone size: .; J gene: TRBJ2-3; V gene: TRBV7-3; D gene: TRBD2; CDR3 protein: CASSYGLDHTQYF; CDR3 DNA: TGTGCCAGCAGCTACGGACTAGACCATACGCAGTATTTT
clone size: .; J gene: TRBJ2-5; V gene: TRBV29-1; D gene: TRBD2; CDR3 protein: CSALLGLAGAQETQYF; CDR3 DNA: TGCAGCGCCCTTTTAGGACTAGCGGGGGCACAAGAGACCCAGTACTTC
clone size: .; J gene: TRBJ1-4; V gene: TRBV19; D gene: .; CDR3 protein: CASKGQAATNEKLFF; CDR3 DNA: TGTGCCAGTAAGGGGCAGGCCGCAACTAATGAAAAACTGTTTTTT
clone size: .; J gene: TRBJ2-1; V gene: TRBV28; D gene: TRBD1; CDR3 protein: CASSLGQGDNEQFF; CDR3 DNA: TGTGCCAGCAGTTTGGGACAGGGGGACAATGAGCAGTTCTTC
clone size: once; J gene: TRBJ1-1; V gene: TRBV15; D gene: .; CDR3 protein: CATSRDRLKNTEAFF; CDR3 DNA: TGTGCCACCAGCAGAGATCGTTTAAAGAACACTGAAGCTTTCTTT
clone size: .; J gene: TRBJ2-7; V gene: TRBV5-1; D gene: TRBD1; CDR3 protein: CASSLLLGGFYEQYF; CDR3 DNA: TGCGCCAGCAGCTTGTTATTAGGGGGCTTCTACGAGCAGTACTTC
clone size: .; J gene: TRBJ1-5; V gene: TRBV29-1; D gene: .; CDR3 protein: CSVKSLNQPQHF; CDR3 DNA: TGCAGCGTTAAGAGTTTGAATCAGCCCCAGCATTTT
clone size: once; J gene: TRBJ2-3; V gene: TRBV5-1; D gene: TRBD2; CDR3 protein: CASSLLASGGSTDTQYF; CDR3 DNA: TGCGCCAGCAGCTTGCTCGCAAGCGGGGGGAGCACAGATACGCAGTATTTT
clone size: .; J gene: TRBJ2-1; V gene: TRBV12-5; D gene: TRBD2; CDR3 protein: CASGLGLAGGYNEQFF; CDR3 DNA: TGTGCTAGTGGTTTGGGACTAGCGGGAGGGTACAATGAGCAGTTCTTC
clone size: .; J gene: TRBJ2-4; V gene: TRBV4-3; D gene: .; CDR3 protein: CASSQDLAPAKNIQYF; CDR3 DNA: TGCGCCAGCAGCCAAGATTTAGCCCCAGCCAAAAACATTCAGTACTTC
clone size: once; J gene: TRBJ2-7; V gene: TRBV7-2; D gene: .; CDR3 protein: CASSLPPTYEQYF; CDR3 DNA: TGTGCCAGCAGCTTACCCCCGACTTACGAGCAGTACTTC
clone size: .; J gene: TRBJ1-5; V gene: TRBV10-3; D gene: .; CDR3 protein: CAISPGPSQPQHF; CDR3 DNA: TGTGCCATTTCACCTGGACCTAGCCAGCCCCAGCATTTT
clone size: .; J gene: TRBJ1-5; V gene: TRBV19; D gene: TRBD1; CDR3 protein: CASSGTGSEQPQHF; CDR3 DNA: TGTGCCAGTAGTGGGACAGGTAGTGAACAGCCCCAGCATTTT
clone size: .; J gene: TRBJ1-2; V gene: TRBV29-1; D gene: .; CDR3 protein: CSVEPPGVFGGYTF; CDR3 DNA: TGCAGCGTTGAACCTCCGGGGGTGTTCGGTGGCTACACCTTC
clone size: once; J gene: TRBJ1-1; V gene: TRBV5-4; D gene: .; CDR3 protein: CASSLERMNTEAFF; CDR3 DNA: TGTGCCAGCAGCTTGGAGCGGATGAACACTGAAGCTTTCTTT
clone size: .; J gene: TRBJ1-1; V gene: TRBV9; D gene: .; CDR3 protein: CASSAGQSNTEAFF; CDR3 DNA: TGTGCCAGCAGCGCCGGACAGTCCAACACTGAAGCTTTCTTT
clone size: .; J gene: TRBJ2-2; V gene: TRBV7-3; D gene: .; CDR3 protein: CASSLRGANTGELFF; CDR3 DNA: TGTGCCAGCAGCTTAAGAGGAGCAAACACCGGGGAGCTGTTTTTT
clone size: once; J gene: TRBJ1-3; V gene: TRBV11-3; D gene: .; CDR3 protein: CASSLEGRPGNTIYF; CDR3 DNA: TGTGCCAGCAGCTTGGAGGGACGGCCTGGAAACACCATATATTTT
clone size: .; J gene: TRBJ2-1; V gene: TRBV7-6; D gene: .; CDR3 protein: CASSLVLQGRQFF; CDR3 DNA: TGTGCCAGCAGCTTAGTTCTCCAGGGGAGGCAGTTCTTC
clone size: .; J gene: TRBJ1-6; V gene: TRBV2; D gene: .; CDR3 protein: CASSEAAGPNSPLHF; CDR3 DNA: TGTGCCAGCAGTGAAGCGGCAGGCCCTAATTCACCCCTCCACTTT
clone size: .; J gene: TRBJ1-1; V gene: TRBV29-1; D gene: .; CDR3 protein: CSVRPGMPF; CDR3 DNA: TGCAGCGTTAGACCCGGGATGCCCTTT
clone size: few; J gene: TRBJ1-4; V gene: TRBV6-1; D gene: .; CDR3 protein: CASRTRDSNEKLFF; CDR3 DNA: TGTGCCAGCAGGACCAGGGATAGTAATGAAAAACTGTTTTTT
clone size: once; J gene: TRBJ1-2; V gene: TRBV28; D gene: .; CDR3 protein: CASLPSQGRWYGYTF; CDR3 DNA: TGTGCCAGCCTTCCATCTCAGGGGAGATGGTATGGCTACACCTTC
clone size: .; J gene: TRBJ1-4; V gene: TRBV5-4; D gene: .; CDR3 protein: CATQTATNEKLFF; CDR3 DNA: TGTGCCACCCAGACAGCAACTAATGAAAAACTGTTTTTT
clone size: .; J gene: TRBJ1-2; V gene: TRBV19; D gene: TRBD1; CDR3 protein: CASRWRDRDYGYTF; CDR3 DNA: TGTGCCAGTAGATGGAGGGACAGGGATTATGGCTACACCTTC